These 5 T cell receptor beta chains were all obtained from the same sample, sequenced in a study of shared clonotypes between healthy human individuals. TCRdb keeps only in-frame clones here, not all; method: immunoSEQ multiplex PCR. Counted here are a few million clones, more than 85% occurring once; the ten biggest clones make up 0.39%. Sequenced material: naive CD4+ T cells from PBMCs. Documented subset: CD45RA+ positively selected. These receptors were collected from a man aged 18 to 29 in good health. Some clones in this sample may be carry-over from other donors' samples.

The chain is built from TRBV6-6 and TRBJ2-7; D is unclear. CDR1 and CDR2 from the germline V gene are MNHNY and SVGAGI (reference sequence). The V end was cut by 2 bases, the J end by 4 bases, with 15 bases between. CDR3 length equals 15 residues. The CDR3 sequence: CASSYESSSTYEQYF. In nucleotides, the CDR3 is TGTGCCAGCAGTTACGAGTCTAGTTCTACGTACGAGCAGTACTTC.

This clone was counted once. J is TRBJ2-3 and V is TRBV29-1; TRBD2 matches 13 bases. There are 15 residues in the CDR3. With 7 bases clipped from V and 4 bases from J, the junction kept 8 bases outside the gene matches. Germline V gene sequence: CDR1 SQVTM, CDR2 ANQGSEA. The CDR3 spells CSEPGLAGAADTQYF. DNA for the CDR3: TGCAGCGAACCTGGACTAGCGGGAGCCGCAGATACGCAGTATTTT.

The genes are TRBV5-4 and TRBJ2-7, with a possible D match to TRBD2 (5 bases). Trimming removed 4 bases at V and 3 bases at J, with 14 bases between. The CDR3 has 14 residues. Per the germline V gene, CDR1 is SGHNT and CDR2 is YYREEE (reference sequence). The CDR3 region is CASSTGPSGYEQYF. In DNA form, the CDR3 reads TGTGCCAGCAGCACCGGTCCCAGCGGCTACGAGCAGTACTTC.

The rearrangement joins TRBV5-1 to TRBJ1-1; D is uncertain. This CDR3 contains 13 residues. Germline CDR1 and CDR2: SGHRS and YFSETQ. V lost 2 bases and J 1 base, leaving 6 bases between the germline ends. The CDR3 DNA reads as TGCGCCAGCAGCTTACACCAGAACACTGAAGCTTTCTTT. Its translation: CASSLHQNTEAFF.

This clone was detected once. Other DNA sequences within the sample encode an identical CDR3. The chain carries TRBV30 and TRBJ2-1; D is undetermined. Germline V gives CDR1 GTSNPN, CDR2 SVGIG (reference sequence). Trimming removed 1 base at V and 10 bases at J, with 5 bases between. The CDR3 contains 10 residues. The CDR3 DNA reads as TGTGCCTGGAGTGAAAACGAGCAGTTCTTC. Protein sequence: CAWSENEQFF.